These 31 T cell receptor beta chains were sequenced from one sample in a study of siplizumab effects on memory and regulatory T cells. Libraries were prepared by immunoSEQ multiplex PCR; TCRdb keeps only in-frame clonotypes and omits some of them. The data contain some 97,000 clones, about 91% of them singletons. The specimen was Tregs sorted from blood. The receptors originated from a human donor in good health.

V and J are TRBV2 and TRBJ2-3; weak D call: TRBD1 (6 bases). V was cut by 5 bases and J by 3 bases, with 15 bases left in between. This CDR3 region has 15 residues. Germline CDR1 and CDR2: SNHLY and FYNNEI. This chain's CDR3 is CASSPDRPGTDTQYF. Written as DNA, the CDR3 is TGTGCCAGCAGTCCTGACAGGCCGGGGACAGATACGCAGTATTTT.

The chain joins TRBV29-1 to TRBJ1-2; D remains ambiguous. The length of the CDR3 is 12 residues. Germline CDR1 and CDR2: SQVTM and ANQGSEA. V lost 5 bases to trimming and J lost 2 bases, with 9 bases between them. Here the CDR3 DNA reads TGCAGCGTTAACACATTGAACTATGGCTACACCTTC. This translates into CSVNTLNYGYTF.

The rearrangement uses TRBV27 and TRBJ1-2; unclear D gene. Germline V gives CDR1 MNHEY, CDR2 SMNVEV (reference sequence). The CDR3 spans 12 residues. The V end lost 5 bases, the J end lost 5 bases, and 9 bases lay between the germline ends. The CDR3 loop is CASSPQGYGYTF. CDR3 bases: TGTGCCAGCAGTCCCCAAGGGTATGGCTACACCTTC.

The chain uses TRBV7-3 and TRBJ2-1, with 11 nucleotides matching TRBD2. With 5 bases clipped from V and 10 bases from J, the junction kept 16 bases outside the gene matches. The CDR3 runs to 17 residues. Per germline, CDR1 SGHTA and CDR2 FQGTGA. CDR3 DNA sequence: TGTGCCAGCAGCCGCAGTAGCGGGAGGGCCGAGATTCACGAGCAGTTCTTC. Protein sequence: CASSRSSGRAEIHEQFF.

The rearrangement links TRBV14 to TRBJ1-1; 8 bases line up with TRBD1. This CDR3 is 12 amino acids long. Per the germline V gene, CDR1 is SGHDN and CDR2 is FVKESK. J was trimmed by 12 bases and V by 5 bases; bases with no gene match: 8. The chain's CDR3 is CASSYNRDRSFF. The CDR3 DNA is TGTGCCAGCAGCTATAACCGGGACAGGTCTTTCTTT.

This clone was observed a single time. CDR3 nucleotide sequence: TGTGCCAGCAGGGGACAGGGGAGGGGTGAGCAGTTCTTC. Translation: CASRGQGRGEQFF. The gene calls are TRBV28 and TRBJ2-1; 10 bases are shared with TRBD1. The CDR3 spans 13 residues. Per the germline V gene, CDR1 is MDHEN and CDR2 is SYDVKM. V gave up 6 bases and J gave up 9 bases; unmatched junction bases: 5. The variable domain in full, completed from reference TRBV28 and TRBJ2-1, reads DVKVTQSSRYLVKRTGEKVFLECVQDMDHENMFWYRQDPGLGLRLIYFSYDVKMKEKGDIPEGYSVSREKKERFSLILESASTNQTSMYLCASRGQGRGEQFFGPGTRLTVL.

V gene TRBV6-5 combines with J gene TRBJ1-5; maybe TRBD1 (5 bases). V was trimmed by 0 bases and J by 4 bases, leaving 10 bases between them. The CDR3 is 15 amino acids. Germline lookup yields CDR1 MNHEY and CDR2 SVGAGI. The CDR3 region is CASSYSWQGNQPQHF. CDR3 in DNA: TGTGCCAGCAGTTACTCTTGGCAGGGAAATCAGCCCCAGCATTTT.

This sequence joins TRBV7-9 and TRBJ2-4; D might be TRBD1 or TRBD2, each matching 5 bases. The CDR3 runs 14 residues. Looked up from germline, CDR1 is SEHNR and CDR2 is FQNEAQ (reference sequence). Trimming took off 1 base at V and 8 bases at J, with 12 bases between the two ends. The CDR3 spells CASSLGARGDIQYF. CDR3 DNA sequence: TGTGCCAGCAGCTTAGGGGCCAGAGGGGACATTCAGTACTTC.

V is TRBV5-5 and J is TRBJ2-7; 8 bases align to TRBD1. CDR3 length: 15 amino acids. From germline, CDR1 is SGHKS and CDR2 YYEKEE (reference sequence). Germline trimming cut 4 bases from V and 5 bases from J; bases unmatched to any gene: 11. The CDR3 is CASSPAPGQVNEQYF. CDR3 in DNA: TGTGCCAGCAGCCCGGCCCCGGGACAGGTAAACGAGCAGTACTTC.

The V call is TRBV6-5, the J call TRBJ1-5; 8 bases are a match to TRBD1. CDR1 is MNHEY and CDR2 is SVGAGI in the germline V gene. J lost 9 bases, V lost 6 bases, and 13 bases had no gene match. This CDR3 comprises 15 residues. The DNA of the CDR3 is TGTGCCAGCAGCATGCAGTGGACAGGGTTAGGGCCCCAGCATTTT. It is translated as CASSMQWTGLGPQHF.

The genes are TRBV5-1 and TRBJ2-1, with 11 bases aligning to TRBD2. CDR3 length equals 16 residues. The germline gives CDR1 SGHRS, CDR2 YFSETQ. Trimming took 1 base from V and 9 from J; bases not matched to a gene: 9. The CDR3 sequence is CASSLFVTSGKGEQFF. CDR3 DNA sequence: TGCGCCAGCAGCTTGTTTGTGACTAGCGGGAAAGGTGAGCAGTTCTTC.

The table lists this clone with a few counts. The V call is TRBV7-3, the J call TRBJ2-1, with D perhaps TRBD2 (7 bases). Per germline, CDR1 SGHTA and CDR2 FQGTGA. The CDR3 consists of 15 residues. V was cut by 5 bases and J by 6 bases, with 17 bases left in between. CDR3 sequence reads: CASSARQGRVNEQFF. The DNA of the CDR3 is TGTGCCAGCAGCGCACGGCAGGGGAGGGTCAATGAGCAGTTCTTC.

CDR3 nucleotide sequence: TGTGCCAGCAGTTTATATGGAGACCGTAATTCACCCCTCCACTTT. This gives the protein CASSLYGDRNSPLHF. This sequence joins TRBV27 and TRBJ1-6; D is ambiguous. The CDR3 contains 15 residues. The V gene's germline CDR1 is MNHEY and CDR2 SMNVEV (reference sequence). V was shortened by 1 base and J by 6 bases, with 10 bases between the two germline ends.

This rearrangement joins TRBV25-1 to TRBJ1-1; D is possibly TRBD1 (6 bases). CDR3 length: 15 amino acids. V lost 1 base to trimming and J lost 1 base, with 10 bases between them. Germline values: CDR1 MGHDK, CDR2 SYGVNS. CDR3 residues: CASSELGGANTEAFF. The CDR3 bases are TGTGCCAGCAGTGAATTAGGGGGGGCGAACACTGAAGCTTTCTTT.

This clone was observed a single time. The chain joins TRBV5-1 to TRBJ2-1; TRBD2 aligns across 10 bases. Germline assignment: CDR1 SGHRS and CDR2 YFSETQ. The length of the CDR3 is 14 residues. J was trimmed by 1 base and V by 7 bases; bases with no gene match: 2. This chain's CDR3 is CASQREGSYNEQFF. The CDR3 coding sequence is TGCGCCAGCCAGCGGGAGGGATCCTACAATGAGCAGTTCTTC.

The chain has TRBV29-1 and TRBJ2-1, with 11 bases fitting TRBD2. Losses at the gene ends were 5 bases for V and 8 bases for J; bases not matched to a gene: 17. CDR1 and CDR2 from the germline V gene are SQVTM and ANQGSEA. This CDR3 is built from 17 residues. In nucleotides, the CDR3 is TGCAGCGTTCTAGGGACTAGCGGCCCTTCGTCTCCGTATGAGCAGTTCTTC. It codes for CSVLGTSGPSSPYEQFF.

V is TRBV6-1 and J is TRBJ2-1; D assignment may be TRBD1 or TRBD2 (5 bases each). In germline, CDR1 is MNHNS, CDR2 SASEGT. Trimming stripped 2 bases from V and 0 bases from J, with 14 bases between. CDR3 length: 17 residues. CDR3 sequence: CASSEFGAANSYNEQFF. The CDR3 DNA follows: TGTGCCAGCAGTGAATTCGGGGCGGCAAACTCCTACAATGAGCAGTTCTTC.

The chain is built from TRBV6-6 and TRBJ2-3, with D hard to call. V gave up 4 bases and J gave up 0 bases, with 11 bases separating them. The CDR3 spans 15 residues. Germline lookup yields CDR1 MNHNY and CDR2 SVGAGI (reference sequence). The CDR3 region is CASSSIRTSTDTQYF. The CDR3 DNA follows: TGTGCCAGCAGTTCAATTAGAACTAGCACAGATACGCAGTATTTT.

This clone has only one observation. The J gene is TRBJ2-5, the V gene TRBV7-9; D ambiguous. V gave up 4 bases and J gave up 5 bases, with 8 bases separating them. Germline V gene data show CDR1 as SEHNR and CDR2 as FQNEAQ (reference sequence). The CDR3 sequence is 12 residues long. In DNA form, the CDR3 reads TGTGCCAGCAGCTCCGGTCTTGAGACCCAGTACTTC. It is translated as CASSSGLETQYF.

The V call is TRBV27, the J call TRBJ2-7; 11 bases agree with TRBD2. Looked up from germline, CDR1 is MNHEY and CDR2 is SMNVEV (reference sequence). The CDR3 runs to 19 residues. Trimming cost V 5 bases and J 4 bases; bases outside gene matches: 19. The CDR3 here is CASSPQQGTSGTSLYEQYF. The CDR3 coding sequence is TGTGCCAGCAGTCCTCAACAGGGGACTAGCGGAACATCCCTGTACGAGCAGTACTTC.

This clone is a singleton in its sample. J is TRBJ1-2 and V is TRBV6-1; the match to TRBD1 covers 9 bases. There are 13 residues in the CDR3. The V gene's germline CDR1 is MNHNS and CDR2 SASEGT. V lost 6 bases and J lost 7; bases outside the gene matches: 6. CDR3 sequence: CASSLGQGLGYTF. CDR3 sequence (DNA): TGTGCCAGCAGCCTGGGACAGGGTCTTGGCTACACCTTC.

The CDR3 region has the DNA TGTGCCAGCCAGATAAACTATGGCTACACCTTC. Translation gives CASQINYGYTF. The J gene is TRBJ1-2, the V gene TRBV7-2, with unresolved D. Trimming removed 8 bases at V and 2 bases at J, with 6 bases between. Germline CDR1 SGHTA, CDR2 FQGNSA. There are 11 residues in the CDR3.

This sequence joins TRBV10-3 and TRBJ1-2; no firm D call. V was shortened by 0 bases and J by 4 bases, with 6 bases between the two germline ends. The CDR3 runs to 13 residues. Germline lookup yields CDR1 ENHRY and CDR2 SYGVKD. Here the CDR3 DNA reads TGTGCCATCAGTGAGTCACCGGTCTATGGCTACACCTTC. This translates into CAISESPVYGYTF.

This chain joins TRBV19 and TRBJ2-1; 12 bases map to TRBD1. The CDR3 runs 18 residues. CDR1 is LNHDA, CDR2 SQIVND, per germline (reference sequence). V lost 5 bases, J lost 4 bases, and 12 bases stayed unmatched. CDR3 residues: CASSVPPGQGAVYNEQFF. CDR3 nucleotides: TGTGCCAGTAGTGTCCCTCCGGGACAGGGGGCTGTTTACAATGAGCAGTTCTTC.

V and J are TRBV4-1 and TRBJ1-2, with D maybe TRBD1 (5 bases). Trimming took 1 base from V and 2 from J, leaving 8 bases between them. CDR3 length: 14 residues. Germline values: CDR1 MGHRA, CDR2 YSYEKL. CDR3 loop: CASSQVNRNYGYTF. DNA of the CDR3: TGCGCCAGCAGCCAAGTTAACAGGAACTATGGCTACACCTTC.

The chain uses TRBV18 and TRBJ2-7; the match to TRBD1 covers 8 bases. Germline V gene lookup returns CDR1 KGHSH and CDR2 LQKENI. The V and J ends lost 4 bases and 1 base, in that order; junction bases with no gene match: 6. There are 15 residues in the CDR3. The CDR3 sequence is CASSLITGGSYEQYF. The CDR3 bases are TGTGCCAGCTCACTAATTACAGGGGGGTCCTACGAGCAGTACTTC.

The V call is TRBV28, the J call TRBJ1-3; the D gene is possibly TRBD1 (6 bases). Trimming took 7 bases from V and 3 from J, leaving 13 bases between them. Germline lookup yields CDR1 MDHEN and CDR2 SYDVKM. This CDR3 has 14 residues. CDR3 sequence: CASISQGLGNTIYF. CDR3 DNA: TGTGCCAGCATCAGTCAGGGGCTTGGAAACACCATATATTTT.

The rearrangement joins TRBV19 to TRBJ1-3, with no clear D. Germline V gives CDR1 LNHDA, CDR2 SQIVND (reference sequence). The CDR3 contains 14 residues. Trimming left V 3 bases short and J 0 bases short, with 6 bases between. The CDR3 nucleotides read TGTGCCAGTAGTATGGAGGGCTCTGGAAACACCATATATTTT. It yields the protein CASSMEGSGNTIYF.

A remark on this clone: One end of the junction varies from germline; a read error may be responsible. The chain links TRBV15 to TRBJ2-1; TRBD1 agrees at 8 bases. This CDR3 contains 14 residues. The germline V gene encodes CDR1 LNHNV and CDR2 YYDKDF (reference sequence). CDR3 sequence (DNA): TGTGCCACCCGCAGACAGGGGAGTGGCAATGAGCAGTTCTTC. Its translation: CATRRQGSGNEQFF.

This chain links TRBV7-9 with TRBJ1-2; 8 bases match TRBD1. V was pared by 5 bases and J by 4 bases, with 9 bases of the junction left unmatched. The CDR3 length is 15 residues. The germline V gene has CDR1 SEHNR and CDR2 FQNEAQ (reference sequence). In nucleotides, the CDR3 is TGTGCCAGCAGCCTCCGACAGGGGTCTTCCTATGGCTACACCTTC. Translating gives CASSLRQGSSYGYTF.

The gene calls are TRBV5-1 and TRBJ1-5; D not resolved. The germline V gene has CDR1 SGHRS and CDR2 YFSETQ. The CDR3 extends over 14 amino acids. V dropped 0 bases and J dropped 2 bases, with 6 bases sitting between them. The CDR3 DNA is TGCGCCAGCAGCTTGGCGGGTGGCAATCAGCCCCAGCATTTT. Its translation is CASSLAGGNQPQHF.